This TCR beta chain was observed in a study of identical twins. TCRdb passed the 5' RACE reads through MiXCR, listing each CDR3 protein once. The sample records around 250,000 distinct CDR3 sequences, about 8.3% being singletons. Germline V gene lookup returns CDR1 MGHRA and CDR2 YSYEKL. The ends were cut back, 4 bases at V and 6 bases at J, with 13 bases in the middle. CDR3 length: 13 residues. This sample was also put to use in a study of yellow fever vaccine responses in identical twins.

The specimen sequenced was CD8+ T cells sorted from blood. The chain joins TRBV4-1 to TRBJ2-7, with D unclear. This receptor was identified in a woman between 18 and 29 years old in good health. The CDR3 spells CASSLLETSEQYF. Written as DNA, the CDR3 is TGCGCCAGCAGCCTCCTAGAGACGAGCGAGCAGTACTTC.